The 32 T cell receptor beta chains given below trace back to one sample, sequenced in a study of T cell clones after liver transplantation (dated by TCRdb to between 2019 and 2020). Libraries were made using the immunoSEQ multiplex PCR assay. TCRdb took over this immuneACCESS table, retaining in-frame rearrangements with V and J assigned. Such tables are incomplete; in checked studies, under half of the missing clones stem from an unresolved V gene, and the remainder is unexplained. The sample data list 55,000 to 75,000 clones, and approximately 70% of these were observed just once. The ten biggest clones cover about 2.7% of the sample. The source was CD4+ T cells from blood, collected at the approximately 16-month timepoint. Receptors originate from a human patient who received a liver transplant. Once a transplant has taken place, some T cells may be donor derived.

The chain recombines TRBV30 with TRBJ2-1, with TRBD2 matching over 14 bases. This CDR3 is 15 amino acids long. From germline, CDR1 is GTSNPN and CDR2 SVGIG (reference sequence). J was trimmed by 8 bases and V by 3 bases; bases with no gene match: 6. The CDR3 nucleotides are TGTGCCTGGAGAATCGGGACTAGCGGGGGCCATGAGCAGTTCTTC. Protein: CAWRIGTSGGHEQFF.

The V gene is TRBV4-2, the J gene TRBJ2-2; 8 bases line up with TRBD2. Germline values: CDR1 LGHNA, CDR2 YNFKEQ. The CDR3 covers 17 residues. The V segment lost 0 bases and the J segment 1 base; nucleotides outside the gene matches: 4. CDR3 sequence (DNA): TGTGCCAGCAGCCAAGATTCGAGCGGGGGGAACACCGGGGAGCTGTTTTTT. Encoded protein: CASSQDSSGGNTGELFF.

The chain combines TRBV7-2 with TRBJ1-2, with D uncertain. Germline assignment: CDR1 SGHTA and CDR2 FQGNSA. Trimming shortened V by 1 base and J by 1 base, and 7 bases separated the two germline ends. The CDR3 sequence is 14 residues long. CDR3 region: CASSLGRFNYGYTF. CDR3 coding DNA: TGTGCCAGCAGCTTAGGCCGTTTTAACTATGGCTACACCTTC.

The chain carries TRBV30 and TRBJ2-7; 8 bases fit TRBD2. V shed 3 bases, J shed 7 bases, and the junction held 14 bases outside the gene matches. This CDR3 region has 15 residues. Looked up from germline, CDR1 is GTSNPN and CDR2 is SVGIG (reference sequence). The CDR3, as DNA: TGTGCCTGGAGCCCATCCGGGACTAGTACTGGGGAGCAGTACTTC. As protein: CAWSPSGTSTGEQYF.

This chain links TRBV7-9 with TRBJ2-5; D remains unclear. The V gene lost 2 bases and the J gene lost 5 bases, with 12 bases spanning the gap. Germline V gives CDR1 SEHNR, CDR2 FQNEAQ (reference sequence). This CDR3 has 14 amino acids. CDR3 nucleotide sequence: TGTGCCAGCAGCTTAACCCAAAGTTTTGAGACCCAGTACTTC. Translating gives CASSLTQSFETQYF.

In DNA form, the CDR3 reads TGTGCCAGTTCGTCCCTCACTAGCGGGGGGGCCTCCTACGAGCAGTACTTC. Translated, it gives CASSSLTSGGASYEQYF. This rearrangement joins TRBV19 to TRBJ2-7; 13 positions match TRBD2. Germline lookup yields CDR1 LNHDA and CDR2 SQIVND (reference sequence). V shed 8 bases, J shed 0 bases, and the junction held 10 bases outside the gene matches. The CDR3 is 17 residues long.

This chain links TRBV6-1 with TRBJ2-7; tentative D call: TRBD2 (7 bases). V shed 6 bases and J shed 3 bases, with 15 bases lying between them. Germline-derived CDR1 and CDR2 are MNHNS and SASEGT. This CDR3 is built from 14 residues. The CDR3 is CASRLGGALYEQYF. The CDR3 DNA sequence: TGTGCCAGCAGGCTGGGGGGGGCCCTCTACGAGCAGTACTTC.

This clone turned up a few times. The V gene is TRBV19, the J gene TRBJ2-2; weak D call: TRBD1 (6 bases). V lost 6 bases and J lost 1, with 15 bases in between. CDR3 length: 16 amino acids. Germline CDR1 and CDR2: LNHDA and SQIVND (reference sequence). CDR3 residues: CASRTPGQLNTGELFF. CDR3 coding DNA: TGTGCCAGTAGGACACCGGGACAACTGAACACCGGGGAGCTGTTTTTT.

This clone was counted many times. The chain is built from TRBV29-1 and TRBJ1-5; 7 bases are a match to TRBD1. The germline V gene encodes CDR1 SQVTM and CDR2 ANQGSEA. This CDR3 is 13 amino acids long. V trimming: 4 bases; J trimming: 4 bases; junction bases outside the gene matches: 4. CDR3 nucleotide sequence: TGCAGCGTTGGGACAGGCCTTAATCAGCCCCAGCATTTT. It encodes CSVGTGLNQPQHF.

The chain combines TRBV27 with TRBJ2-1, with TRBD2 matching over 11 bases. Germline trimming cut 5 bases from V and 2 bases from J; bases unmatched to any gene: 5. Germline assignment: CDR1 MNHEY and CDR2 SMNVEV (reference sequence). This CDR3 contains 16 residues. Here the CDR3 DNA reads TGTGCCAGCAGTCCCCCGACTAGCGGGGCCTACAATGAGCAGTTCTTC. This translates into CASSPPTSGAYNEQFF.

CDR3 loop: CASSTGTEYTEAFF. CDR3 in DNA: TGTGCCAGCAGCACCGGGACAGAGTACACTGAAGCTTTCTTT. V usage is TRBV7-2 and J usage is TRBJ1-1; 7 bases align to TRBD1. Germline CDR1 is SGHTA and CDR2 is FQGNSA. V lost 5 bases and J lost 3; bases outside the gene matches: 6. The CDR3 has 14 amino acids. Combining the CDR3 with reference TRBV7-2 and TRBJ1-1 gives the whole variable domain GAGVSQSPSNKVTEKGKDVELRCDPISGHTALYWYRQSLGQGLEFLIYFQGNSAPDKSGLPSDRFSAERTGGSVSTLTIQRTQQEDSAVYLCASSTGTEYTEAFFGQGTRLTVV.

V and J are TRBV7-7 and TRBJ2-3; D may be TRBD1 or TRBD2 (5 bases each). The germline V and J ends were trimmed by 4 bases and 0 bases, with 8 bases remaining between them. CDR3 length: 14 amino acids. Germline lookup yields CDR1 SSHAT and CDR2 FNYEAQ (reference sequence). CDR3 residues: CASSSGPSTDTQYF. DNA for the CDR3: TGTGCCAGCAGCTCGGGGCCTAGCACAGATACGCAGTATTTT.

The rearrangement links TRBV6-7 to TRBJ2-1; the D gene could be TRBD1 or TRBD2 (5 bases each). TRBV6-7 is placed among ORFs of uncertain function. The CDR3 totals 19 residues. V lost 2 bases and J 7 bases, leaving 27 bases between the germline ends. CDR3 coding DNA: TGTGCCAGCAGTTACGGAAACCGGCCGGGACCCACTCTAGGAAATGAGCAGTTCTTC. Translation: CASSYGNRPGPTLGNEQFF.

This clone was found many times. This chain connects TRBV5-1 to TRBJ1-5; possibly TRBD1 for D (5 bases). The V end was cut by 4 bases, the J end by 3 bases, with 14 bases between. There are 15 residues in the CDR3. Germline V gives CDR1 SGHRS, CDR2 YFSETQ. DNA of the CDR3: TGCGCCAGCAGCGCCGGGGGTGGTAACAATCAGCCCCAGCATTTT. This sequence encodes CASSAGGGNNQPQHF.

This clone turned up a few times. The germline gene is not matched at one end of the junction; a read error may be the cause. The chain has TRBV7-2 and TRBJ1-2; 7 nucleotides agree with TRBD1. This CDR3 is 13 amino acids long. Germline V gene data show CDR1 as SGHTA and CDR2 as FQGNSA. Here the CDR3 reads CASSLAGTATFNF. The CDR3, as DNA: TGTGCCAGCAGCTTAGCCGGGACAGCTACCTTTAACTTC.

This clone has just a few counts. V is TRBV7-2 and J is TRBJ2-1, with 10 bases matching TRBD1. The junction had 4 bases not matched to a gene; V was cut back by 4 bases and J by 4 bases. The germline V gene has CDR1 SGHTA and CDR2 FQGNSA. There are 15 residues in the CDR3. In DNA, the CDR3 is TGTGCCAGCAGCTCCGGACAGGGGGGATACAATGAGCAGTTCTTC. Translating it yields CASSSGQGGYNEQFF.

The gene calls are TRBV2 and TRBJ1-2; D ambiguous. The germline V and J ends were trimmed by 2 bases and 7 bases, with 5 bases remaining between them. CDR1 SNHLY and CDR2 FYNNEI come from the germline V gene. The CDR3 is 11 residues long. The CDR3 nucleotides are TGTGCCAGCAGTGAATCTGCTGGCTACACCTTC. Amino acids: CASSESAGYTF.

The chain combines TRBV18 with TRBJ1-2; D is possibly TRBD1 (6 bases). Germline lookup yields CDR1 KGHSH and CDR2 LQKENI. V was shortened by 0 bases and J by 6 bases, with 11 bases between the two germline ends. The CDR3 covers 14 residues. The CDR3 DNA is TGTGCCAGCTCACCACCGACGGGGGCTGATGGCTACACCTTC. This sequence encodes CASSPPTGADGYTF.

The rearrangement joins TRBV11-2 to TRBJ1-1, with TRBD1 as a possible D gene (5 bases). The CDR3 covers 14 residues. CDR1 and CDR2 from the germline V gene are SGHAT and FQNNGV. V was pared by 1 base and J by 4 bases, with 10 bases between. The CDR3 sequence is CASSLVSGSTEAFF. For the CDR3, the DNA is TGTGCCAGCAGCTTAGTTTCAGGGTCCACTGAAGCTTTCTTT.

This clone was counted a single time. The chain is built from TRBV11-2 and TRBJ2-5, with TRBD2 matching over 8 bases. The CDR3 is 17 residues long. J gave up 8 bases and V 0 bases, and 14 bases lay outside the gene matches. In germline, CDR1 is SGHAT, CDR2 FQNNGV. The CDR3 nucleotides are TGTGCCAGCAGCTTAGATGTCGACCTAGCGGGCCGCCGAACCCAGTACTTC. Translating gives CASSLDVDLAGRRTQYF.

This chain connects TRBV5-8 to TRBJ2-3; 11 positions match TRBD2. Germline trimming cut 0 bases from V and 4 bases from J; bases unmatched to any gene: 7. CDR1 is SGHTS, CDR2 YDEGEE, per germline. This CDR3 spans 17 amino acids. This chain's CDR3 is CASSLEVAGGLPDTQYF. CDR3 nucleotide sequence: TGTGCCAGCAGCTTGGAGGTAGCGGGGGGGCTCCCAGATACGCAGTATTTT.

Comments on this clone: A read error is possible here, since a much larger clone lies one base away. The chain combines TRBV19 with TRBJ1-1, with no clear D. The CDR3 contains 13 residues. V gave up 6 bases and J gave up 2 bases, with 10 bases separating them. Looked up from germline, CDR1 is LNHDA and CDR2 is SQIVND (reference sequence). CDR3 bases: TGTGCCAGTAGGGAACAGCTAAACACTGAAGCTTTCTTT. Residues: CASREQLNTEAFF.

The chain is built from TRBV2 and TRBJ2-7, with D perhaps TRBD1 or TRBD2 (5 bases each). The CDR3 spans 14 residues. Trimming shortened V by 8 bases and J by 8 bases, and 22 bases separated the two germline ends. Per the germline V gene, CDR1 is SNHLY and CDR2 is FYNNEI. In nucleotides, the CDR3 is TGTGCCAGCGAGAGGGGCCAGCAAGAATCGCAGCAGTACTTC. Amino acid sequence: CASERGQQESQQYF.

The chain recombines TRBV19 with TRBJ2-3; possibly TRBD1 for D (5 bases). The V gene lost 4 bases and the J gene lost 1 base, with 9 bases spanning the gap. There are 14 residues in the CDR3. Germline CDR1 LNHDA, CDR2 SQIVND (reference sequence). Here the CDR3 reads CASSRQSGTDTQYF. CDR3 bases: TGTGCCAGTAGTAGACAGTCAGGCACAGATACGCAGTATTTT.

In its sample, this clone was seen once. J is TRBJ2-3 and V is TRBV5-1; D possibly corresponds to TRBD2 (5 bases). This CDR3 is built from 16 residues. Trimming shortened V by 1 base and J by 0 bases, and 12 bases separated the two germline ends. Germline CDR1 reads SGHRS; CDR2 reads YFSETQ. CDR3 residues: CASSLLGSPSTDTQYF. The CDR3, as DNA: TGCGCCAGCAGCTTGCTGGGGAGTCCTAGCACAGATACGCAGTATTTT.

CDR3 region: CASSLSPGSGTQYF. Written as DNA, the CDR3 is TGTGCCAGCAGCTTAAGTCCGGGATCGGGGACCCAGTACTTC. The chain joins TRBV7-2 to TRBJ2-5, with a weak D call TRBD2 (5 bases). The CDR3 runs to 14 residues. The V gene lost 2 bases and the J gene lost 7 bases, with 14 bases spanning the gap. Germline V gene lookup returns CDR1 SGHTA and CDR2 FQGNSA.

This clone was counted a single time. The V and J genes are TRBV28 and TRBJ2-1, with 15 bases identical to TRBD2. Trimming took 4 bases from V and 4 from J; bases not matched to a gene: 14. Germline loops: CDR1 MDHEN, CDR2 SYDVKM. The CDR3 is made up of 20 amino acids. CDR3 nucleotide sequence: TGTGCCAGCAGTTCCGCTGACGGGACTAGCGGGGGGCGGTTATACAATGAGCAGTTCTTC. This codes for CASSSADGTSGGRLYNEQFF.

This clone was observed a handful of times. The same CDR3 arises from other DNA sequences in this sample as well. The chain couples TRBV10-3 to TRBJ2-7; D call uncertain. The CDR3 contains 12 residues. CDR1 ENHRY and CDR2 SYGVKD come from the germline V gene. Trimming cost V 6 bases and J 3 bases, with 9 bases left between them. The CDR3 loop is CAISATDYEQYF. Written as DNA, the CDR3 is TGTGCCATCAGCGCCACCGACTACGAGCAGTACTTC.

The V and J genes are TRBV6-1 and TRBJ2-4; D remains unclear. There are 13 residues in the CDR3. Germline V gene sequence: CDR1 MNHNS, CDR2 SASEGT. Trimming took 9 bases from V and 0 from J, leaving 9 bases between them. Here the CDR3 reads CASTDLAKNIQYF. CDR3 nucleotides: TGTGCCAGTACAGATTTAGCCAAAAACATTCAGTACTTC.

The CDR3 here is CASRLTTGDSGNTIYF. CDR3 sequence (DNA): TGTGCCAGCAGACTAACAACAGGGGACTCTGGAAACACCATATATTTT. The V call is TRBV28, the J call TRBJ1-3; 7 bases match TRBD1. The germline CDR1 and CDR2 sequences are MDHEN and SYDVKM. The length of the CDR3 is 16 residues. The ends lost 6 bases at V and 0 bases at J; junction bases unmatched: 8.

Details on this clone: The sample carries other DNA sequences with the same CDR3. This sequence joins TRBV5-6 and TRBJ1-2; maybe TRBD1 (6 bases). Germline V gene sequence: CDR1 SGHDT, CDR2 YYEEEE. The CDR3 is 13 amino acids. Trimming stripped 0 bases from V and 3 bases from J, with 6 bases between. The CDR3 is CASSLAGDYGYTF. CDR3 DNA: TGTGCCAGCAGCTTGGCAGGGGACTATGGCTACACCTTC. Full variable domain (rest looked up from reference TRBV5-6 and TRBJ1-2): DAGVTQSPTHLIKTRGQQVTLRCSPKSGHDTVSWYQQALGQGPQFIFQYYEEEERQRGNFPDRFSGHQFPNYSSELNVNALLLGDSALYLCASSLAGDYGYTFGSGTRLTVV.

The rearrangement uses TRBV6-6 and TRBJ2-7; D is possibly TRBD1 (6 bases). The V and J ends lost 2 bases and 2 bases respectively, with 16 bases between them. CDR1 is MNHNY and CDR2 is SVGAGI in the germline V gene (reference sequence). The CDR3 consists of 16 residues. CDR3 sequence (DNA): TGTGCCAGCAGTTACCGAGCAGGGGAATCGACCTACGAGCAGTACGTC. It translates to CASSYRAGESTYEQYV.